In this sample, the clone carrying this T cell receptor beta chain turned up a few times. This entry belongs to a study of blood T cells in healthy people across ages. The use of a sample-barcoded 5' primer and a J-beta primer mix characterized a second PCR of about 6 to 12 cycles. TCRdb called the 5' RACE reads again in MiXCR, with one record for every CDR3 protein. The sample has some 670,000 distinct CDR3 sequences; about 51% are singletons. Germline CDR1 is SGHRS and CDR2 is YFSETQ. Germline trimming cut 4 bases from V and 2 bases from J; bases unmatched to any gene: 7. The CDR3 runs 15 residues. This TCR came from an elderly woman in good health. This chain connects TRBV5-1 to TRBJ2-3; 7 nucleotides agree with TRBD2. The sequencing input was blood. The CDR3 DNA reads as TGCGCCAGCAGCCGGGGGGATAGCGACACAGATACGCAGTATTTT. Residues: CASSRGDSDTDTQYF.